This is a list of T cell receptor beta chains from one sample in a study of neurological immune-mediated disorders. TCRdb reprocessed the 5' RACE reads with MiXCR, giving one entry per CDR3 protein. The top ten hold 6.6% of the sample, which has tens of thousands of distinct CDR3 sequences, approximately 10% seen once. The material sequenced was PBMCs. The receptors were gathered from a young woman with HTLV-1-associated myelopathy (HAM/TSP). Each CDR3 is given with its conserved first and last residue. The D gene is left open where the match is weak. The size field is filled for only some rows; it gives once, few, many or a size class.

TRBJ1-2,-,TRBV5-5,many,CASSGDGRRAYGYTF,TGTGCCAGCAGCGGGGATGGGCGGCGGGCCTATGGCTACACCTTC
TRBJ1-5,-,TRBV18,many,CASSPGTADSNQPQHF,TGTGCCAGCTCACCGGGGACGGCAGATAGCAATCAGCCCCAGCATTTT
TRBJ2-2,TRBD2,TRBV5-1,many,CASSPRTSANTGELFF,TGCGCCAGCAGCCCCAGGACTAGCGCGAACACCGGGGAGCTGTTTTTT
TRBJ1-4,-,TRBV20-1,many,CSARAGSMEKLFF,TGCAGTGCTAGAGCTGGCTCCATGGAAAAACTGTTTTTT
TRBJ1-1,-,TRBV5-5,many,CASSYGTRAAFF,TGTGCCAGCAGCTATGGGACCCGAGCGGCTTTCTTT
TRBJ1-5,-,TRBV27,-,CASSPWGSDQPQHF,TGTGCCAGCAGTCCCTGGGGCTCAGATCAGCCCCAGCATTTT
TRBJ2-1,-,TRBV6-5,many,CASSYLIARGKAYNEQFF,TGTGCCAGCAGTTACCTAATCGCGAGGGGAAAAGCCTACAATGAGCAGTTCTTC
TRBJ2-2,TRBD2,TRBV7-2,many,CASAPTSAGTGELFF,TGTGCCAGCGCGCCGACTAGCGCGGGCACCGGGGAGCTGTTTTTT
TRBJ1-6,-,TRBV5-6,many,CASSLVGLSSPLHF,TGTGCCAGCAGCTTGGTGGGACTGTCTTCACCCCTCCACTTT
TRBJ1-2,-,TRBV6-6,many,CASSTLSYGYTF,TGTGCCAGCAGTACCTTAAGCTATGGCTACACCTTC
TRBJ2-2,TRBD1,TRBV7-3,many,CASSTQPGQGFPGELFF,TGTGCCAGCAGCACTCAACCGGGACAGGGGTTTCCCGGGGAGCTGTTTTTT
TRBJ2-4,-,TRBV5-1,many,CASSGGPLAKNIQYF,TGCGCCAGCAGTGGGGGCCCATTAGCCAAAAACATTCAGTACTTC
TRBJ2-3,-,TRBV20-1,many,CSAVSSGPDTQYF,TGCAGTGCCGTTTCGTCCGGGCCAGATACGCAGTATTTT
TRBJ2-7,-,TRBV2,many,CASSHKGNYEQYF,TGTGCCAGCAGCCATAAGGGGAACTACGAGCAGTACTTC
TRBJ2-7,-,TRBV6-6,many,CASSLGAGEQYF,TGTGCCAGCAGCTTGGGGGCGGGGGAGCAGTACTTC
TRBJ1-4,-,TRBV6-1,many,CASRTGATNEKLFF,TGTGCCAGCAGAACAGGAGCCACTAATGAAAAACTGTTTTTT
TRBJ1-2,-,TRBV18,many,CASSRTGPQDSYGYTF,TGTGCCAGCTCACGAACCGGGCCCCAGGATAGCTATGGCTACACCTTC
TRBJ2-7,TRBD2,TRBV5-6,many,CASSIGLAGVYEQYF,TGTGCCAGCAGCATAGGACTAGCGGGGGTCTACGAGCAGTACTTC
TRBJ2-7,-,TRBV20-1,many,CSAPRRGVSYEQYF,TGCAGTGCTCCCCGAAGGGGAGTCTCCTACGAGCAGTACTTC
TRBJ2-3,-,TRBV5-1,many,CASSLAPDTQYF,TGCGCCAGCAGCTTGGCCCCAGATACGCAGTATTTT
TRBJ2-3,TRBD2,TRBV6-5,many,CASSRRGGQADTQYF,TGTGCCAGCAGCCGGCGGGGAGGGCAAGCAGATACGCAGTATTTT
TRBJ2-5,-,TRBV5-1,-,CASSQGRGPQETQYF,TGCGCCAGCAGCCAAGGGCGAGGCCCCCAAGAGACCCAGTACTTC
TRBJ1-6,-,TRBV20-1,many,CSASVSNSPLHF,TGCAGTGCTAGCGTTTCGAATTCACCCCTCCACTTT
TRBJ1-4,-,TRBV6-6,many,CASSTPFLGHDEKLFF,TGTGCCAGCAGTACCCCCTTCCTCGGACATGACGAAAAACTGTTTTTT
TRBJ1-1,-,TRBV20-1,many,CSARGKGQLRNTEAFF,TGCAGTGCTAGAGGGAAAGGACAGCTAAGGAACACTGAAGCTTTCTTT
TRBJ2-2,-,TRBV7-9,many,CASSLVAGAGELFF,TGTGCCAGCAGCTTAGTGGCCGGGGCCGGGGAGCTGTTTTTT
TRBJ2-7,-,TRBV7-6,many,CASSPWDQLTHYEQYF,TGTGCCAGCAGCCCCTGGGACCAACTAACCCACTACGAGCAGTACTTC
TRBJ2-2,TRBD2,TRBV14,many,CASRTSGGTHNTGELFF,TGTGCCAGCCGGACTAGCGGGGGGACGCATAACACCGGGGAGCTGTTTTTT
TRBJ2-1,-,TRBV11-2,many,CASSLHPTANEQFF,TGTGCCAGCAGCTTACATCCCACCGCCAATGAGCAGTTCTTC
TRBJ1-3,-,TRBV20-1,many,CSARDTAQNGNTIYF,TGCAGTGCTAGAGATACAGCCCAGAATGGAAACACCATATATTTT
TRBJ2-1,TRBD1,TRBV20-1,many,CSARDPDRAHEQFF,TGCAGTGCTAGAGATCCCGACAGGGCGCATGAGCAGTTCTTC
TRBJ1-1,TRBD1,TRBV7-8,many,CASSPRGRGLTEAFF,TGTGCCAGCAGCCCGAGGGGCAGGGGGCTCACTGAAGCTTTCTTT
TRBJ2-7,TRBD2,TRBV20-1,many,CSARMLAGASYEQYF,TGCAGTGCTAGGATGCTAGCGGGGGCGTCCTACGAGCAGTACTTC
TRBJ2-3,TRBD2,TRBV20-1,many,CSARKAGATDTQYF,TGCAGTGCTCGGAAAGCGGGGGCCACAGATACGCAGTATTTT
TRBJ2-7,-,TRBV25-1,many,CASSVGGYEQYF,TGTGCCAGCAGCGTAGGGGGCTACGAGCAGTACTTC
TRBJ2-2,-,TRBV6-4,many,CASSDGDTGELFF,TGTGCCAGCAGTGACGGGGACACCGGGGAGCTGTTTTTT
TRBJ2-3,TRBD2,TRBV5-1,many,CASSLLSSGGAADTQYF,TGCGCCAGCAGCTTGTTATCTAGCGGGGGGGCAGCAGATACGCAGTATTTT
TRBJ2-3,TRBD2,TRBV18,many,CASSKTGTTTDTQYF,TGTGCCAGCTCTAAAACCGGGACTACCACAGATACGCAGTATTTT
TRBJ1-1,-,TRBV24-1,many,CATSEPTLRDPRVGHTSAFF,TGTGCCACCAGTGAACCTACTTTACGGGACCCGCGGGTAGGGCATACGTCGGCTTTCTTT
TRBJ1-2,-,TRBV20-1,many,CSAYRNRDNYGYTF,TGCAGTGCTTATCGAAACAGGGATAACTATGGCTACACCTTC
TRBJ2-7,-,TRBV5-1,many,CASSGRTAFYEQYF,TGCGCCAGCAGCGGCAGGACAGCCTTCTACGAGCAGTACTTC
TRBJ2-3,TRBD2,TRBV11-2,many,CASSIPSGGPTDTQYF,TGTGCCAGCAGCATCCCTAGCGGGGGACCCACAGATACGCAGTATTTT
TRBJ1-3,-,TRBV5-1,many,CASSLGGRFLSGNTIYF,TGCGCCAGCAGCTTGGGGGGCAGGTTCCTCTCTGGAAACACCATATATTTT